This T cell receptor (beta chain) was identified in a study of T-cell memory formation after mild COVID-19. TCRdb recomputed calls from the 5' RACE reads with MiXCR, one row per CDR3 protein. The sample has under 200,000 distinct CDR3 sequences; roughly 28% are singletons. CDR1 and CDR2 (germline): MNHEY, SVGAGI. J gave up 7 bases and V 6 bases, and 20 bases lay outside the gene matches. The CDR3 has 17 residues. V usage is TRBV6-5 and J usage is TRBJ1-2; 7 positions match TRBD1. The clonotype was recovered from an adult woman who had mild COVID-19 (a few samples of this study predate the infection). Cell type and time point are not known. Sequenced sample: PBMCs or a T cell subset sorted from them (not recorded which). The chain's CDR3 is CASRLTGGGAPVAGYTF. CDR3 in DNA: TGTGCCAGCAGATTAACGGGAGGGGGCGCCCCGGTGGCTGGCTACACCTTC.